The TCR beta chain under discussion was sequenced for a study of PD-1 blockade in classical Hodgkin lymphoma. Findings of the study overall: Still unresolved is the cause of the repertoire differences, which may be disease activity or prior therapy.

Described time point: cycle 4 day 1 (C4D1), after five to seven weeks of nivolumab. With no exception, relapse followed autologous stem cell transplantation in all patients, and brentuximab vedotin exposure varied. By frequency in the sample, this clone is medium-sized. Its antigen is undetermined. Clones were read by immunoSEQ multiplex PCR, and TCRdb kept only the in-frame ones, dropping some. This table holds more than 3,500 clones, roughly 70% found once. The sequenced sample was peripheral blood mononuclear cells (PBMCs), obtained before the fourth cycle of nivolumab. This TCR derives from a human donor with classical Hodgkin lymphoma.

CDR3 in amino acids: CASRLSGGAYNEQFF. CDR3 nucleotide sequence: TGTGCCAGTAGATTGTCGGGAGGGGCCTACAATGAGCAGTTCTTC. The chain joins TRBV19 to TRBJ2-1; 8 bases fit TRBD2. V shed 6 bases and J 2 bases; nucleotides not matched to a gene: 6. The CDR3 spans 15 residues. CDR1 and CDR2 from the germline V gene are LNHDA and SQIVND (reference sequence).